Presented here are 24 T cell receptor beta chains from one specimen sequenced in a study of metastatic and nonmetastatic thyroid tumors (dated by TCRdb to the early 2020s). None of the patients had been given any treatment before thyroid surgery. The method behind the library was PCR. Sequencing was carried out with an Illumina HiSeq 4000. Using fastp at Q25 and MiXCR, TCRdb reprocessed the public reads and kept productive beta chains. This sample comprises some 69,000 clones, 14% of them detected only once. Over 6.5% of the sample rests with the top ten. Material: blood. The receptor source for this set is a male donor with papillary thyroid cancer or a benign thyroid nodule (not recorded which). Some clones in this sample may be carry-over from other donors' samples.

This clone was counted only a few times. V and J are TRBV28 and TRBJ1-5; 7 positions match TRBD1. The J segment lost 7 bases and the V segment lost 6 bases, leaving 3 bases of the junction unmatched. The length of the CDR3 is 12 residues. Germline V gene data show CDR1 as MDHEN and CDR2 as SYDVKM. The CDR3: CASRQGGQPQHF. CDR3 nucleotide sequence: TGTGCCAGCAGGCAGGGGGGCCAGCCCCAGCATTTT.

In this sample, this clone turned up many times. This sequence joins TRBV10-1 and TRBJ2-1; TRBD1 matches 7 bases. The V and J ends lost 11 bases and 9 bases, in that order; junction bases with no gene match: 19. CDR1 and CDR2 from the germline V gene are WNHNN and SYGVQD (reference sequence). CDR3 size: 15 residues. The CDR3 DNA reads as TGCGCCGGTTTAAGGACAGGTCTCTCGGGCGGTGAGCAGTTCTTC. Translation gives CAGLRTGLSGGEQFF.

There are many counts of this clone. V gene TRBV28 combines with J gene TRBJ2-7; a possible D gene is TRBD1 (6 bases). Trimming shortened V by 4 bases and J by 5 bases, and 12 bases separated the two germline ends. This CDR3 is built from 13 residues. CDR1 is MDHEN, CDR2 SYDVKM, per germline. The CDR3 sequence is CASSWYRDHEQYV. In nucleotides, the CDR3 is TGTGCCAGCAGTTGGTACAGGGACCACGAGCAGTACGTC.

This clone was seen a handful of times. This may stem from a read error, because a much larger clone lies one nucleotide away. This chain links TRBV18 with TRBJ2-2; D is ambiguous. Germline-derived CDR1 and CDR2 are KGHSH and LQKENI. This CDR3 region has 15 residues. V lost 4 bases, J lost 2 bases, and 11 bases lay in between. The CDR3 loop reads CASSQTVFNTGELFF. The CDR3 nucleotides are TGTGCCAGCTCACAGACGGTCTTCAACACCGGGGAGCTGTTTTTT.

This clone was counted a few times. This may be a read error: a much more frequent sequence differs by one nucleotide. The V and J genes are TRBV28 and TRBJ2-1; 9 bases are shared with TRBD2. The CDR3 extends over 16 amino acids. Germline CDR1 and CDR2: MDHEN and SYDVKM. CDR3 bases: TGTGCCATCAGCGGGACTAGCCGTAACTCCTACAATGAACAGTTCTTC. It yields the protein CAISGTSRNSYNEQFF. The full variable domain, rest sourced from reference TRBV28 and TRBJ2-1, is DVKVTQSSRYLVKRTGEKVFLECVQDMDHENMFWYRQDPGLGLRLIYFSYDVKMKEKGDIPEGYSVSREKKERFSLILESASTNQTSMYLCAISGTSRNSYNEQFFGPGTRLTVL.

CDR3 sequence reads: CASPPTSGKFTGELFF. CDR3 sequence (DNA): TGTGCCAGCCCCCCGACTAGCGGCAAATTCACCGGGGAGCTGTTTTTT. The chain couples TRBV6-1 to TRBJ2-2; 9 bases map to TRBD2. Germline V gene lookup returns CDR1 MNHNS and CDR2 SASEGT. The V segment lost 8 bases and the J segment 4 bases; nucleotides outside the gene matches: 11. This CDR3 is 16 amino acids long.

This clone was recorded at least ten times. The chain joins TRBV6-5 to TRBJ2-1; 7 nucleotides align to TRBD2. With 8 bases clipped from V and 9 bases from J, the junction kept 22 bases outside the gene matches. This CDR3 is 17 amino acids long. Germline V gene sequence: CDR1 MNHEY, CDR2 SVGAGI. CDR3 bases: TGTGCCAGCGAATCTTCTACCGCGGGACTAACATATAGTGAGCAGTTCTTC. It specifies CASESSTAGLTYSEQFF.

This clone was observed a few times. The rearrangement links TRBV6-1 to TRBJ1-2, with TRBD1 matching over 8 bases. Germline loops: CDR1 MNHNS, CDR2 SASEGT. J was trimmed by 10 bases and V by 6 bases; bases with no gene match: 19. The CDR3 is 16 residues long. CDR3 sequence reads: CASRDRGGQDLYFYTF. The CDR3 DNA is TGTGCCAGCAGGGACAGAGGGGGACAGGACCTCTATTTCTACACCTTC.

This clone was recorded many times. The CDR3 is CASSVLAGGTQYF. The CDR3 DNA reads as TGTGCCAGCAGCGTCCTAGCGGGGGGGACCCAGTACTTC. The gene calls are TRBV9 and TRBJ2-5; 11 positions agree with TRBD2. Unmatched junction bases numbered 1, after V lost 2 bases and J lost 7 bases. This CDR3 is 13 amino acids long. Per the germline V gene, CDR1 is SGDLS and CDR2 is YYNGEE.

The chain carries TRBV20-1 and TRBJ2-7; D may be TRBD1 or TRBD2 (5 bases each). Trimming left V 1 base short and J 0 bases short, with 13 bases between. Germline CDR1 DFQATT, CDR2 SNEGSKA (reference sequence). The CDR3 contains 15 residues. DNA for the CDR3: TGCAGTGCTAGAGTGGTAGGGACCAGCTCCTACGAGCAGTACTTC. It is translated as CSARVVGTSSYEQYF.

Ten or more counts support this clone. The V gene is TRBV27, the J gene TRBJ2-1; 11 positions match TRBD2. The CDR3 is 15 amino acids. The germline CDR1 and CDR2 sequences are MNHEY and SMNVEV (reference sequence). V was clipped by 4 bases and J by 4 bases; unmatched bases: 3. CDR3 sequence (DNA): TGTGCCAGCAGTTCCGGGACTAGCGGTTACAATGAGCAGTTCTTC. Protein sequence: CASSSGTSGYNEQFF.

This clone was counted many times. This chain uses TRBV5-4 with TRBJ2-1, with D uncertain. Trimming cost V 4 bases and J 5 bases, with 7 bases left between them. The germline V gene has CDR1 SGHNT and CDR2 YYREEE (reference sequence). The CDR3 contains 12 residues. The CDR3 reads CASSEINNEQFF. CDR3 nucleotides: TGTGCCAGCAGCGAAATTAACAATGAGCAGTTCTTC. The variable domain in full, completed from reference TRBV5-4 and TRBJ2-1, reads ETGVTQSPTHLIKTRGQQVTLRCSSQSGHNTVSWYQQALGQGPQFIFQYYREEENGRGNFPPRFSGLQFPNYSSELNVNALELDDSALYLCASSEINNEQFFGPGTRLTVL.

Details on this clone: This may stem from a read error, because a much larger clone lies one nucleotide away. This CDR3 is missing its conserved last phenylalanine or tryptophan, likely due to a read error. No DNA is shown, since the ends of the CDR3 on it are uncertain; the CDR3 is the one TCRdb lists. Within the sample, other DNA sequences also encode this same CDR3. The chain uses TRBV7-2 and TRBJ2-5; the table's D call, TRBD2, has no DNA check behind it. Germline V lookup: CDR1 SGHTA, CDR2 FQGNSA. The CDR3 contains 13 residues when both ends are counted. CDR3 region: CASSLEVAGDVSR.

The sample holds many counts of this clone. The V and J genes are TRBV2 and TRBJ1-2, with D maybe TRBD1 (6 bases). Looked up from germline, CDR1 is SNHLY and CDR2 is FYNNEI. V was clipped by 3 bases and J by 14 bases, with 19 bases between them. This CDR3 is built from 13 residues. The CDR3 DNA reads TGTGCCAGCAGTGAGCTTCGGTTCCAAAGGGGGACCTTC. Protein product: CASSELRFQRGTF.

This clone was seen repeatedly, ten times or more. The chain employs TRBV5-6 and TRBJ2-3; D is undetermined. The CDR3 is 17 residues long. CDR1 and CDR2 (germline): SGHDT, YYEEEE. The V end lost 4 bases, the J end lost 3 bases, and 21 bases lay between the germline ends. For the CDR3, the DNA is TGTGCCAGCAGCCCTTTGATTGGCCCCTTGGATACAGATACGCAGTATTTT. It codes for CASSPLIGPLDTDTQYF.

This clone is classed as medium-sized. The CDR3 here is CASSQHRVSYEQYF. CDR3 in DNA: TGTGCCAGCAGCCAACACAGGGTCTCCTACGAGCAGTACTTC. V and J are TRBV12-3 or TRBV12-4 and TRBJ2-7; possible D gene TRBD1, 6 bases. V lost 6 bases and J 0 bases, leaving 12 bases between the germline ends. CDR3 length: 14 amino acids.

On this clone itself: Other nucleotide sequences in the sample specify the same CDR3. CDR3 amino acids: CASSGTGTYEQYV. CDR3 in DNA: TGTGCCAGCAGTGGGACAGGTACCTACGAGCAGTACGTC. This sequence joins TRBV13 and TRBJ2-7; 8 nucleotides line up with TRBD1. This CDR3 is built from 13 residues. With 6 bases clipped from V and 2 bases from J, the junction kept 3 bases outside the gene matches. Germline CDR1 is PRHDT and CDR2 is FYEKMQ (reference sequence).

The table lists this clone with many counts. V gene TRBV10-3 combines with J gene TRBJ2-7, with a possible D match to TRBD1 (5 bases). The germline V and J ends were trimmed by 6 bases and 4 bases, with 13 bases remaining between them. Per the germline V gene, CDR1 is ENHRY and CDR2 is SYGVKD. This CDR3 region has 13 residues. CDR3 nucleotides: TGTGCCATCAGAGAACAGGATTCGTACGAGCAGTACGTC. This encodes CAIREQDSYEQYV.

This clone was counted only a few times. In DNA form, the CDR3 reads TGTGCCAGCAGTGCTGACCGGGACCCCTTTTCCTACGAGCAGTACGTC. Translation gives CASSADRDPFSYEQYV. The V gene is TRBV6-2 or TRBV6-3, the J gene TRBJ2-7, with D perhaps given as TRBD1 or TRBD2 (5 bases each). Germline V CDR1 and CDR2: MNHEY, SVGEGT. V dropped 5 bases and J dropped 1 base, with 18 bases sitting between them. The CDR3 consists of 16 residues.

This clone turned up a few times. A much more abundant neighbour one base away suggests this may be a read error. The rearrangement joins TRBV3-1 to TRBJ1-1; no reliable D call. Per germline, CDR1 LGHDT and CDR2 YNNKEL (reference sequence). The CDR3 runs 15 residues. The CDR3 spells CASSHRQTPNTGAFF. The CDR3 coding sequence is TGTGCCAGCAGCCACCGACAAACCCCGAACACTGGAGCTTTCTTT.

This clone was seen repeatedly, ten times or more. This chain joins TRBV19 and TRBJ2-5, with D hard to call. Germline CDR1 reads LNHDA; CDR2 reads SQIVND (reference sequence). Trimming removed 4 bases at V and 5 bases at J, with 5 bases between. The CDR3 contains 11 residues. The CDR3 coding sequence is TGTGCCAGTAGTACCGCGGAGACCCAGTACTTC. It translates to CASSTAETQYF.

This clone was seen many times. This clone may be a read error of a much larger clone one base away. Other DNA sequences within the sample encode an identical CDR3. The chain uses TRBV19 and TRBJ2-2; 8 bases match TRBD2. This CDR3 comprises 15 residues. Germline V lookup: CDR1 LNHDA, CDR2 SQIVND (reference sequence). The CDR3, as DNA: TGTGCCAGTAGCAGGGGCCCGGGGGGGACCGGGGAGCTGTTTTTC. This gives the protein CASSRGPGGTGELFF.

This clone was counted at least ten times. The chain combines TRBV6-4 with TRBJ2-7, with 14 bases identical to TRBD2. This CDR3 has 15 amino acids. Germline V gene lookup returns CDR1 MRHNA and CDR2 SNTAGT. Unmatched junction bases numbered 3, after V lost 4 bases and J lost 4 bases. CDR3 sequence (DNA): TGTGCCAGCAGTGCGGGACTAGCGGGAGTTTACGAGCAGTACTTC. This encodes CASSAGLAGVYEQYF.

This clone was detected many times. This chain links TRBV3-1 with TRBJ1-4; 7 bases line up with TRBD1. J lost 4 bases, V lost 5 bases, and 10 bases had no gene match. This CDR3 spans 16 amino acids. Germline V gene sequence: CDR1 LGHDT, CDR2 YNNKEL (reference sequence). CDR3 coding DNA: TGTGCCAGCAGCTCCCGCCGGGACAGCTATAATGAAAAACTGTTTTTT. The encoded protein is CASSSRRDSYNEKLFF. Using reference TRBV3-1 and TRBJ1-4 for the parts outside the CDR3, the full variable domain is DTAVSQTPKYLVTQMGNDKSIKCEQNLGHDTMYWYKQDSKKFLKIMFSYNNKELIINETVPNRFSPKSPDKAHLNLHINSLELGDSAVYFCASSSRRDSYNEKLFFGSGTQLSVL.